A single sample is the source of the 12 T cell receptor beta chains below, sequenced in a study of identical twins. Each CDR3 protein is one row after TCRdb ran MiXCR on the 5' RACE reads. The sample holds approximately 280,000 distinct CDR3 sequences, around 8.8% seen once. The data also belong to a second study, concerning yellow fever vaccine responses in identical twins.

Sequencing was carried out using memory (CD45RO+) T cells sorted from blood. The receptors shown here come from a woman between 18 and 29 years old in good health.

Ten or more counts support this clonotype. This chain joins TRBV11-2 and TRBJ2-3; no firm D call. Germline-derived CDR1 and CDR2 are SGHAT and FQNNGV. The length of the CDR3 is 15 residues. Deletions cut 1 base from V and 0 bases from J, with 8 bases between. The CDR3 protein is CASSLALGSTDTQYF. As DNA, the CDR3 is TGTGCCAGCAGCTTAGCCCTTGGCAGCACAGATACGCAGTATTTT. Variable domain in full (rest from reference TRBV11-2 and TRBJ2-3): EAGVAQSPRYKIIEKRQSVAFWCNPISGHATLYWYQQILGQGPKLLIQFQNNGVVDDSQLPKDRFSAERLKGVDSTLKIQPAKLEDSAVYLCASSLALGSTDTQYFGPGTRLTVL.

V usage is TRBV6-1 and J usage is TRBJ2-7; D is uncertain. V was clipped by 0 bases and J by 0 bases, with 9 bases between them. There are 15 residues in the CDR3. In germline, CDR1 is MNHNS, CDR2 SASEGT. CDR3 region: CASSEADGSSYEQYF. CDR3 coding DNA: TGTGCCAGCAGTGAAGCGGACGGTAGCTCCTACGAGCAGTACTTC.

The chain employs TRBV7-6 and TRBJ2-1; TRBD2 might be the D (5 bases). This CDR3 has 14 amino acids. Trimming left V 3 bases short and J 2 bases short, with 8 bases between. Germline V gene lookup returns CDR1 SGHVS and CDR2 FNYEAQ. The CDR3 nucleotides read TGTGCCAGCAGCTTGGAGGACGCCTACAATGAGCAGTTCTTC. This sequence encodes CASSLEDAYNEQFF.

This clonotype occurred a few times. The genes are TRBV6-1 and TRBJ1-6; 7 bases fit TRBD1. CDR3 length: 18 amino acids. V trimming: 7 bases; J trimming: 0 bases; junction bases outside the gene matches: 12. Germline V gene lookup returns CDR1 MNHNS and CDR2 SASEGT. DNA for the CDR3: TGTGCCAGCACCCTACGACAGGGTCCCAGCTCCTATAATTCACCCCTCCACTTT. Translated, it gives CASTLRQGPSSYNSPLHF.

This clonotype was seen more than once but under ten times. The chain uses TRBV4-2 and TRBJ2-3; D is unclear. In germline, CDR1 is LGHNA, CDR2 YNFKEQ. The CDR3 has 13 residues. V was clipped by 3 bases and J by 0 bases, with 4 bases between them. The CDR3 nucleotides read TGTGCCAGCAGCCAGGAGAGCACAGATACGCAGTATTTT. Translating it yields CASSQESTDTQYF.

This clonotype showed up many times. The chain couples TRBV6-5 to TRBJ2-2; 13 positions agree with TRBD2. V lost 1 base to trimming and J lost 6 bases; unmatched junction nucleotides: 17. From germline, CDR1 is MNHEY and CDR2 SVGAGI. This CDR3 contains 21 residues. In DNA, the CDR3 is TGTGCCAGCAGTTACTGGAAAGGTCGGACTAGCGGGGGCCTCAGGGCCGGGGAGCTGTTTTTT. It translates to CASSYWKGRTSGGLRAGELFF.

The chain employs TRBV28 and TRBJ2-7; 9 bases fit TRBD2. Germline-derived CDR1 and CDR2 are MDHEN and SYDVKM. CDR3 length: 17 amino acids. V gave up 4 bases and J gave up 0 bases; unmatched junction bases: 10. For the CDR3, the DNA is TGTGCCAGCAGTTCCTCCGGGACTAGCAGAAGCTCCTACGAGCAGTACTTC. This translates into CASSSSGTSRSSYEQYF.

This clonotype was picked up a small number of times. The chain joins TRBV11-2 to TRBJ2-5; unclear D gene. Germline CDR1 reads SGHAT; CDR2 reads FQNNGV. Trimming left V 6 bases short and J 1 base short, with 12 bases between. The CDR3 spans 14 residues. The chain's CDR3 is CASSHQGSQETQYF. The CDR3 DNA reads TGTGCCAGCAGTCACCAAGGCAGCCAAGAGACCCAGTACTTC.

DNA for the CDR3: TGTGCCACGACAGGGGACACTGAAGCTTTCTTT. This translates into CATTGDTEAFF. The chain carries TRBV6-5 and TRBJ1-1, with 8 positions matching TRBD1. The CDR3 covers 11 residues. The V segment lost 10 bases and the J segment 3 bases; nucleotides outside the gene matches: 1. CDR1 is MNHEY, CDR2 SVGAGI, per germline.

This clonotype turned up a few times. This sequence joins TRBV24-1 and TRBJ2-3, with D possibly being TRBD2 (6 bases). The V end was cut by 5 bases, the J end by 2 bases, with 16 bases between. Germline V gives CDR1 KGHDR, CDR2 SFDVKD. CDR3 length: 16 amino acids. The CDR3 here is CATSGRQAGFTDTQYF. The CDR3 DNA reads as TGTGCCACCAGTGGTCGCCAAGCGGGTTTCACAGATACGCAGTATTTT.

This clonotype was recorded a few times. The rearrangement joins TRBV18 to TRBJ1-4; possible D gene TRBD1, 6 bases. Deletions cut 3 bases from V and 5 bases from J, with 10 bases between. Per germline, CDR1 KGHSH and CDR2 LQKENI. This CDR3 contains 14 residues. CDR3: CASSPLQGNEKLFF. The CDR3, as DNA: TGTGCCAGCTCACCTCTACAGGGAAATGAAAAACTGTTTTTT.

There are many counts of this clonotype. This chain joins TRBV20-1 and TRBJ2-3, with D perhaps matching TRBD1 or TRBD2 (5 bases each). This CDR3 is 15 amino acids long. V gave up 2 bases and J gave up 9 bases, with 21 bases separating them. The germline V gene has CDR1 DFQATT and CDR2 SNEGSKA (reference sequence). CDR3 amino acids: CSARPRDDHQATQYF. As DNA, the CDR3 is TGCAGTGCTAGACCCCGGGACGACCATCAGGCGACGCAGTATTTT.